This is a list of T cell receptor beta chains from one sample in a study of blood T cells in healthy people across ages. TCRdb analysed the 5' RACE reads with MiXCR anew, one entry per CDR3 protein. The sample has about 1,400,000 distinct CDR3 sequences; approximately 42% are singletons. Sample: blood. These receptor sequences come from a woman aged 18-29 years in good health. The CDR3 runs from the conserved cysteine through the conserved F or W. The order of the fields is V gene, J gene, clone size, D gene, CDR3 protein, CDR3 DNA. D genes are given only for firm matches. Clone size is shown for a subset of rows, as once, few, many or a class of expanded clone.

V gene: TRBV7-9; J gene: TRBJ2-5; clone size: NA; D gene: NA; CDR3 protein: CASSPGTPSETQYF; CDR3 DNA: TGTGCCAGCAGCCCCGGGACTCCTTCCGAGACCCAGTACTTC
V gene: TRBV6-4; J gene: TRBJ2-3; clone size: few; D gene: TRBD2; CDR3 protein: CASSDSSGRGADTQYF; CDR3 DNA: TGTGCCAGCAGTGACTCGAGCGGGAGAGGGGCAGATACGCAGTATTTT
V gene: TRBV20-1; J gene: TRBJ2-1; clone size: NA; D gene: NA; CDR3 protein: CGASQGVFIGNEQFF; CDR3 DNA: TGCGGTGCTAGCCAAGGGGTCTTCATCGGCAATGAGCAGTTCTTC
V gene: TRBV2; J gene: TRBJ2-1; clone size: NA; D gene: NA; CDR3 protein: CASSRSLSVSNEQFF; CDR3 DNA: TGTGCCAGCAGTCGGTCTTTGTCGGTCTCCAATGAGCAGTTCTTC
V gene: TRBV12-3/TRBV12-4; J gene: TRBJ2-1; clone size: few; D gene: NA; CDR3 protein: CASSRRAEQFF; CDR3 DNA: TGTGCCAGCAGTCGCCGGGCCGAGCAGTTCTTC
V gene: TRBV2; J gene: TRBJ2-6; clone size: few; D gene: NA; CDR3 protein: CASTGDALSGANVLTF; CDR3 DNA: TGTGCCAGCACGGGGGACGCCCTCTCTGGGGCCAACGTCCTGACTTTC
V gene: TRBV27; J gene: TRBJ2-7; clone size: NA; D gene: TRBD1; CDR3 protein: CASLTYKLGTGAYEQYF; CDR3 DNA: TGTGCCAGCCTCACTTATAAACTCGGGACAGGGGCCTACGAGCAGTACTTC
V gene: TRBV11-2; J gene: TRBJ2-1; clone size: NA; D gene: NA; CDR3 protein: CASSVRSINNEQFF; CDR3 DNA: TGTGCCAGCAGCGTAAGAAGTATCAACAATGAGCAGTTCTTC
V gene: TRBV7-9; J gene: TRBJ2-1; clone size: NA; D gene: NA; CDR3 protein: CAAFYSSYNEQFF; CDR3 DNA: TGTGCCGCCTTCTACAGCTCCTACAATGAGCAGTTCTTC
V gene: TRBV12-3/TRBV12-4; J gene: TRBJ1-5; clone size: NA; D gene: NA; CDR3 protein: CASSSVDQPQHF; CDR3 DNA: TGTGCCAGCAGTTCAGTCGATCAGCCCCAGCATTTT
V gene: TRBV7-9; J gene: TRBJ2-5; clone size: NA; D gene: NA; CDR3 protein: CALKETQYF; CDR3 DNA: TGTGCCTTGAAAGAGACCCAGTACTTC
V gene: TRBV20-1; J gene: TRBJ1-1; clone size: NA; D gene: NA; CDR3 protein: CSARGGQFGPEAFF; CDR3 DNA: TGCAGTGCTAGAGGTGGACAGTTTGGCCCTGAAGCTTTCTTT
V gene: TRBV5-1; J gene: TRBJ1-2; clone size: few; D gene: TRBD1; CDR3 protein: CASSPGTGINYGYTF; CDR3 DNA: TGCGCCAGCAGCCCAGGGACAGGGATTAACTATGGCTACACCTTC
V gene: TRBV20-1; J gene: TRBJ2-3; clone size: NA; D gene: NA; CDR3 protein: CSAPAPPSTDTQYF; CDR3 DNA: TGCAGTGCTCCCGCACCCCCTAGCACAGATACGCAGTATTTT
V gene: TRBV6-1; J gene: TRBJ2-7; clone size: NA; D gene: NA; CDR3 protein: CASSEPGANPNEQYF; CDR3 DNA: TGTGCCAGCAGTGAACCGGGTGCGAACCCCAACGAGCAGTACTTC
V gene: TRBV5-1; J gene: TRBJ2-1; clone size: many; D gene: NA; CDR3 protein: CASSLYTAFYNEQFF; CDR3 DNA: TGCGCCAGCAGCTTGTACACAGCATTCTACAATGAGCAGTTCTTC
V gene: TRBV2; J gene: TRBJ2-4; clone size: once; D gene: NA; CDR3 protein: CASPSGRGSKNIQYF; CDR3 DNA: TGTGCCAGCCCCTCCGGGCGGGGATCCAAAAACATTCAGTACTTC
V gene: TRBV7-9; J gene: TRBJ1-2; clone size: once; D gene: TRBD1; CDR3 protein: CASSSWTGEDSGYTF; CDR3 DNA: TGTGCCAGCAGCTCGTGGACAGGGGAGGACTCTGGCTACACCTTC
V gene: TRBV12-3/TRBV12-4; J gene: TRBJ2-3; clone size: few; D gene: NA; CDR3 protein: CASSLEGTRTDTQYF; CDR3 DNA: TGTGCCAGCAGTTTAGAGGGGACCCGCACAGATACGCAGTATTTT
V gene: TRBV6-6; J gene: TRBJ1-4; clone size: NA; D gene: NA; CDR3 protein: CASSYSAGYSEKLFF; CDR3 DNA: TGTGCCAGCAGTTACTCGGCAGGGTACAGTGAAAAACTGTTTTTT
V gene: TRBV5-1; J gene: TRBJ2-1; clone size: NA; D gene: NA; CDR3 protein: CVSSLGPLGAGFF; CDR3 DNA: TGCGTCAGCAGCTTGGGCCCCCTCGGGGCAGGGTTCTTC
V gene: TRBV5-5; J gene: TRBJ1-1; clone size: NA; D gene: NA; CDR3 protein: CASSLAVSTEAFF; CDR3 DNA: TGTGCCAGCAGCTTAGCCGTCTCCACTGAAGCTTTCTTT
V gene: TRBV12-3/TRBV12-4; J gene: TRBJ2-3; clone size: few; D gene: TRBD2; CDR3 protein: CASSTGLLAGGFIRTDTQYF; CDR3 DNA: TGTGCCAGCAGCACCGGATTACTAGCGGGGGGGTTCATACGTACAGATACGCAGTATTTT
V gene: TRBV20-1; J gene: TRBJ2-7; clone size: NA; D gene: TRBD2; CDR3 protein: CSALGLAGGLYEQYF; CDR3 DNA: TGCAGTGCCTTGGGACTAGCGGGAGGGTTGTACGAGCAGTACTTC
V gene: TRBV2; J gene: TRBJ2-3; clone size: few; D gene: TRBD2; CDR3 protein: CASSQLAGGRDTQYF; CDR3 DNA: TGTGCCAGCAGTCAACTAGCGGGGGGGCGAGATACGCAGTATTTT
V gene: TRBV5-1; J gene: TRBJ2-1; clone size: NA; D gene: NA; CDR3 protein: CASSLSATVLDEQFF; CDR3 DNA: TGCGCCAGCAGCTTGTCCGCGACTGTTTTGGATGAGCAGTTCTTC
V gene: TRBV14; J gene: TRBJ2-1; clone size: NA; D gene: NA; CDR3 protein: CASSQGGPSERSYNEQFF; CDR3 DNA: TGTGCCAGCAGCCAAGGGGGGCCTAGCGAGCGCTCCTACAATGAGCAGTTCTTC